What follows is one T cell receptor (beta chain) and its context. The source of the sample is a study of immune evolution from preneoplasia to lung adenocarcinoma. This table comes from immunoSEQ multiplex PCR, and its TCRdb copy is limited to in-frame clones, with some not included. The sample has 12,000 or so clones, approximately 87% seen once. Premalignant or tumor cells were enriched by macro-dissection after pathologic assessment. The sample consisted of FFPE tissue from an adenomatous hyperplasia lung lesion. The subset: atypical adenomatous hyperplasia (AAH), lung preneoplasia. This TCR was recovered from a person between 45 and 75 years old with lung adenocarcinoma.

CDR3 loop: CASSLVGQGGYEQYF. The CDR3 DNA reads as TGTGCCAGCAGTTTAGTGGGACAGGGGGGGTACGAGCAGTACTTC. J is TRBJ2-7 and V is TRBV27, with 11 nucleotides matching TRBD1. CDR1 is MNHEY, CDR2 SMNVEV, per germline (reference sequence). V lost 2 bases to trimming and J lost 4 bases; unmatched junction nucleotides: 4. This CDR3 contains 15 residues.